This is a list of T cell receptor beta chains from one sample in a study of T cell clones after liver transplantation. Clones were sequenced by immunoSEQ multiplex PCR, and TCRdb holds only the in-frame ones, with some missing. This sample has about 75,000 clones; 80% to 90% occur once, and the top ten carry under 2.5%. Material: CD4+ T cells from blood, obtained around 50 months after liver transplant. The origin of the receptors is a human patient who received a liver transplant. These T cells may partly come from the graft donor. CDR3s include the opening cysteine and the closing phenylalanine or tryptophan. The order of the fields is V gene, J gene, clone size, CDR3 length, D gene, CDR3 DNA, CDR3 protein. D genes are given only for firm matches. Clone size appears in some rows only: once, few, many, or a class for an expanded clone.

TRBV19	TRBJ2-2	.	15	TRBD1	TGTGCCAGTAGCGGGGACAGGGGGATTTCCGGGGAGCTGTTTTTT	CASSGDRGISGELFF
TRBV29-1	TRBJ2-1	.	14	.	TGCAGCGTTTGGGGTGGGCGGAGCTACAATGAGCAGTTCTTC	CSVWGGRSYNEQFF
TRBV9	TRBJ1-1	.	12	.	TGTGCCAGCAGCGTGGACCGGGGTGAAGCTTTCTTT	CASSVDRGEAFF
TRBV9	TRBJ2-7	.	14	.	TGTGCCAGCAGCGAGGGGAGGGGGACCATCGAGCAGTACTTC	CASSEGRGTIEQYF
TRBV6-1	TRBJ1-5	.	15	TRBD1	TGTGCCAGCAGTGAAAACAGGGGGTATGAACAGCCCCAGCATTTT	CASSENRGYEQPQHF
TRBV4-2	TRBJ1-1	.	15	.	TGTGCCAGCAGCCAAGAACCAGGGCCGAACACTGAAGCTTTCTTT	CASSQEPGPNTEAFF
TRBV7-8	TRBJ2-3	.	16	TRBD2	TGTGCCAGCAGCCCGCCACTAGCGGGAGAGTCGGATACGCAGTATTTT	CASSPPLAGESDTQYF
TRBV19	TRBJ1-2	.	13	.	TGTGCCAGTAGCGTCGGTAGAAACTATGGCTACACCTTC	CASSVGRNYGYTF
TRBV4-1	TRBJ2-7	.	14	.	TGCGCCAGCAGCCACCAAAGGATTTCTCCCGAGCAGTACTTC	CASSHQRISPEQYF
TRBV25-1	TRBJ2-5	.	15	.	TGTGCCAGCTCCAAACTAGGGGAGGGGGAAGAGACCCAGTACTTC	CASSKLGEGEETQYF
TRBV20-1	TRBJ1-2	few	11	.	TGCAGTGCTAGAGATCTGGAAGGCTACACCTTC	CSARDLEGYTF
TRBV18	TRBJ2-6	.	16	.	TGTGCCAGCTCACCAATACGCGCTTCGGGGGCCAACGTCCTGACTTTC	CASSPIRASGANVLTF
TRBV5-4	TRBJ1-1	.	12	.	TGTGCCAGCAGCTGGCGGGACACTGAAGCTTTCTTT	CASSWRDTEAFF
TRBV6-6	TRBJ2-3	.	15	TRBD1	TGTGCCAGCAGTCCACAGGGGGCGGGCACAGATACGCAGTATTTT	CASSPQGAGTDTQYF
TRBV9	TRBJ1-3	.	16	.	TGTGCCAGCAGCGCTCATGGTATTAGCTCTGGAAACACCATATATTTT	CASSAHGISSGNTIYF
TRBV5-6	TRBJ2-1	.	16	TRBD2	TGTGCCAGCAGCTTGGAGTTAGCGGGAGGTTCGGATGAGCAGTTCTTC	CASSLELAGGSDEQFF
TRBV7-3	TRBJ1-1	.	14	TRBD1	TGTGCCAGCAGCCTAGACAGGGGGCACACTGAAGCTTTCTTT	CASSLDRGHTEAFF
TRBV5-6	TRBJ2-4	.	15	TRBD2	TGTGCCAGCAGCTCAACTAGCGGGAGAAAAAACATTCAGTACTTC	CASSSTSGRKNIQYF
TRBV7-9	TRBJ2-3	.	13	TRBD1	TGTGCCAGCAGCAGCGACAGGGTTTATACGCAGTATTTT	CASSSDRVYTQYF
TRBV27	TRBJ2-3	few	18	TRBD2	TGTGCCAGCAGTATACGGAGACTAGCGGGAGCCAGCACAGATACGCAGTATTTT	CASSIRRLAGASTDTQYF
TRBV4-2	TRBJ1-6	.	18	TRBD1	TGTGCCAGCAGCCAAGGGATCCAGGGGGTCTCCTATAATTCACCCCTCCACTTT	CASSQGIQGVSYNSPLHF
TRBV5-4	TRBJ2-1	.	17	TRBD2	TGTGCCAGCAGCCTGCCTCTAGCGGGGGGGCGGGCCAATGAGCAGTTCTTC	CASSLPLAGGRANEQFF
TRBV9	TRBJ2-3	few	14	.	TGTGCCAGCAGCCCCCGTCCTTCCACAGATACGCAGTATTTT	CASSPRPSTDTQYF
TRBV7-3	TRBJ2-1	.	13	.	TGTGCCAGCAGCTTGGGCGCTAACAATGAGCAGTTCTTC	CASSLGANNEQFF
TRBV4-1	TRBJ1-1	.	18	.	TGCGCCAGCAGCTCAGGGCGGTTGATAGGCTTTAGTAACACTGAAGCTTTCTTT	CASSSGRLIGFSNTEAFF
TRBV4-1	TRBJ2-1	.	15	.	TGCGCCAGCAGTAGGACCCAGGGGCCCTACAATGAGCAGTTCTTC	CASSRTQGPYNEQFF
TRBV6-6	TRBJ2-3	.	14	TRBD1	TGTGCCACAACCGGGACAGGGTATTTAGATACGCAGTATTTT	CATTGTGYLDTQYF
TRBV4-3	TRBJ2-3	.	18	TRBD2	TGCGCCAGCAGCCAAGATTCTAGCGGGGGGGGCGCCACGTATACGCAGTATTTT	CASSQDSSGGGATYTQYF
TRBV9	TRBJ2-5	.	17	.	TGTGCCAGCAGCGTAGGGGCAGGGGCGGTTGGTGTGGAGACCCAGTACTTC	CASSVGAGAVGVETQYF